Below are 23 T cell receptor beta chains sequenced from a single sample in a study of T cell repertoires in cytomegalovirus infection. These receptors are not linked to any known antigen. TCRdb re-called the reads through MiXCR, storing one row per CDR3 protein. Here the sample spans hundreds of thousands of distinct CDR3 sequences, roughly 30% being singletons. The sample was cultured PBMCs, taken from culture after CMV antigen stimulation. The receptor set was obtained from a human donor in good health (CMV status not recorded). Some clones in this sample may be carry-over from other donors' samples.

J is TRBJ2-7 and V is TRBV10-3; 12 bases are a match to TRBD2. CDR3 size: 14 residues. Germline trimming cut 5 bases from V and 5 bases from J; bases unmatched to any gene: 4. Germline V gene sequence: CDR1 ENHRY, CDR2 SYGVKD. In DNA, the CDR3 is TGTGCCATCAGTCTAGCGGGAGGGCCCCACGAGCAGTACTTC. Translated: CAISLAGGPHEQYF.

This chain uses TRBV7-6 with TRBJ1-4; TRBD1 agrees at 7 bases. Germline CDR1 is SGHVS and CDR2 is FNYEAQ. The junction had 13 bases not matched to a gene; V was cut back by 5 bases and J by 7 bases. The CDR3 sequence is 16 residues long. This CDR3 is CASSPRLDRDIEKLFF. The CDR3 bases are TGTGCCAGCAGCCCCCGGCTCGACAGGGATATTGAAAAACTGTTTTTT. The full variable domain, in which reference TRBV7-6 and TRBJ1-4 provide the parts outside the CDR3, is GAGVSQSPRYKVTKRGQDVALRCDPISGHVSLYWYRQALGQGPEFLTYFNYEAQQDKSGLPNDRFSAERPEGSISTLTIQRTEQRDSAMYRCASSPRLDRDIEKLFFGSGTQLSVL.

The chain uses TRBV29-1 and TRBJ1-1; the match to TRBD1 covers 7 bases. There are 13 residues in the CDR3. Per germline, CDR1 SQVTM and CDR2 ANQGSEA. The V and J ends lost 7 bases and 2 bases, in that order; junction bases with no gene match: 7. The chain's CDR3 is CSADYRGNTEAFF. The CDR3 nucleotides are TGCAGCGCAGATTACAGGGGAAACACTGAAGCTTTCTTT. The complete variable domain, with remaining parts taken from reference TRBV29-1 and TRBJ1-1, reads SAVISQKPSRDICQRGTSLTIQCQVDSQVTMMFWYRQQPGQSLTLIATANQGSEATYESGFVIDKFPISRPNLTFSTLTVSNMSPEDSSIYLCSADYRGNTEAFFGQGTRLTVV.

On this clonotype: At one of its ends the junction is not consistent with the germline gene, which may arise from a read error. This chain joins TRBV4-1 and TRBJ2-7; D possibly corresponds to TRBD2 (6 bases). The CDR3 has 15 amino acids. From germline, CDR1 is MGHRA and CDR2 YSYEKL. The DNA of the CDR3 is TGTGCCAGCAGCCAAGTCGGGACTGCCCCCCACGAGCAGTACTTC. Residues: CASSQVGTAPHEQYF.

A few counts support this clonotype. The V gene is TRBV7-2, the J gene TRBJ2-5; D may be TRBD2 (7 bases). This CDR3 region has 16 residues. CDR1 SGHTA and CDR2 FQGNSA come from the germline V gene. Trimming took off 5 bases at V and 0 bases at J, with 16 bases between the two ends. CDR3 protein: CASSRRRGGYQETQYF. CDR3 nucleotides: TGTGCCAGCAGCCGGAGGAGGGGGGGGTACCAAGAGACCCAGTACTTC.

The sample holds a few counts of this clonotype. The J gene is TRBJ2-6, the V gene TRBV7-2, with D perhaps matching TRBD1 (6 bases). This CDR3 has 16 amino acids. With 5 bases removed from V and 0 bases from J, the gap between germline ends came to 11 bases. Germline V gives CDR1 SGHTA, CDR2 FQGNSA. CDR3: CASSRDTSSGANVLTF. For the CDR3, the DNA is TGTGCCAGCAGCCGGGACACCTCCTCTGGGGCCAACGTCCTGACTTTC.

The table lists this clonotype with a few counts. This chain uses TRBV19 with TRBJ2-2, with 7 bases lining up with TRBD1. The V gene's germline CDR1 is LNHDA and CDR2 SQIVND (reference sequence). V shed 5 bases, J shed 6 bases, and the junction held 9 bases outside the gene matches. This CDR3 has 15 amino acids. CDR3 sequence reads: CASSPGTEGAGELFF. CDR3 in DNA: TGTGCCAGTAGTCCAGGGACAGAAGGAGCCGGGGAGCTGTTTTTT.

The chain joins TRBV5-1 to TRBJ2-1; 8 bases are a match to TRBD2. Per germline, CDR1 SGHRS and CDR2 YFSETQ. The CDR3 contains 16 residues. Losses at the gene ends were 4 bases for V and 5 bases for J; bases not matched to a gene: 11. CDR3 sequence reads: CASSSGISGNNNEQFF. The CDR3 nucleotides are TGCGCCAGCAGCAGCGGGATTAGCGGGAACAACAATGAGCAGTTCTTC.

As to this clonotype: A read error may explain this, as a much larger clone is one base away. CDR3 residues: CASSLRLNNEQSF. The CDR3 bases are TGTGCCAGCAGCTTACGCCTAAACAATGAGCAGTCCTTC. The rearrangement uses TRBV7-2 and TRBJ2-1; D is unclear. Germline CDR1 SGHTA, CDR2 FQGNSA. CDR3 length equals 13 residues. The full variable domain, its missing parts supplied by reference TRBV7-2 and TRBJ2-1, is GAGVSQSPSNKVTEKGKDVELRCDPISGHTALYWYRQSLGQGLEFLIYFQGNSAPDKSGLPSDRFSAERTGGSVSTLTIQRTQQEDSAVYLCASSLRLNNEQSFGPGTRLTVL.

This clonotype was recorded many times. The chain has TRBV7-2 and TRBJ1-5; D may be TRBD1 (5 bases). Trimming removed 5 bases from V and 7 bases from J, with 12 bases in between. Germline V gene sequence: CDR1 SGHTA, CDR2 FQGNSA. The CDR3 runs to 13 residues. The CDR3 here is CASSRGGWQPQHF. DNA for the CDR3: TGTGCCAGCAGCCGGGGGGGGTGGCAGCCCCAGCATTTT.

The V gene is TRBV7-2, the J gene TRBJ1-5; tentative D call: TRBD1 (6 bases). Germline loops: CDR1 SGHTA, CDR2 FQGNSA. CDR3 length: 19 amino acids. The V end lost 2 bases, the J end lost 2 bases, and 22 bases lay between the germline ends. The CDR3 sequence: CASSLHPTGARSGNQPQHF. CDR3 coding DNA: TGTGCCAGCAGCTTACACCCGACGGGGGCTCGCAGCGGCAATCAGCCCCAGCATTTT. The variable domain in full, completed from reference TRBV7-2 and TRBJ1-5, reads GAGVSQSPSNKVTEKGKDVELRCDPISGHTALYWYRQSLGQGLEFLIYFQGNSAPDKSGLPSDRFSAERTGGSVSTLTIQRTQQEDSAVYLCASSLHPTGARSGNQPQHFGDGTRLSIL.

This sequence joins TRBV2 and TRBJ2-7; a possible D gene is TRBD1 (5 bases). CDR1 is SNHLY, CDR2 FYNNEI, per germline. The CDR3 has 13 residues. Trimming took 7 bases from V and 4 from J, leaving 14 bases between them. The CDR3 loop reads CASKEGVRYEQYF. In DNA form, the CDR3 reads TGTGCCAGCAAGGAAGGGGTTAGGTACGAGCAGTACTTC.

This clonotype has just a few counts. The V call is TRBV7-8, the J call TRBJ1-6; D remains ambiguous. Germline V gene lookup returns CDR1 SGHVS and CDR2 FQNEAQ. This CDR3 comprises 16 residues. Trimming stripped 4 bases from V and 14 bases from J, with 24 bases between. CDR3 loop: CASSSTDAWGWRSLHF. For the CDR3, the DNA is TGTGCCAGCAGCTCAACAGATGCGTGGGGATGGAGGTCCCTCCACTTT.

This chain joins TRBV2 and TRBJ2-5, with D perhaps assigned TRBD1 or TRBD2 (6 bases each). Looked up from germline, CDR1 is SNHLY and CDR2 is FYNNEI. The CDR3 extends over 15 amino acids. The germline V and J ends were trimmed by 6 bases and 2 bases, with 16 bases remaining between them. The CDR3 protein is CASRPLGGLQETQYF. The CDR3 DNA follows: TGTGCCAGCAGGCCCCTTGGGGGGCTACAAGAGACCCAGTACTTC.

The chain couples TRBV20-1 to TRBJ2-7; TRBD1 agrees at 8 bases. CDR1 and CDR2 (germline): DFQATT, SNEGSKA (reference sequence). After removal of 0 bases from V and 2 bases from J, the junction contained 6 bases not matched to a gene. The CDR3 consists of 15 residues. CDR3 coding DNA: TGCAGTGCTAGAGACTCTCGGGACAGGCCCTACGAGCAGTACTTC. It encodes CSARDSRDRPYEQYF.

The sample holds many counts of this clonotype. This chain uses TRBV7-2 with TRBJ1-2; TRBD1 aligns across 10 bases. From germline, CDR1 is SGHTA and CDR2 FQGNSA. The CDR3 spans 19 residues. The V gene end was trimmed by 5 bases and the J gene end by 5 bases; junction bases not matched to a gene: 20. The chain's CDR3 is CASSLLTRYRDRGGYGYTF. CDR3 DNA: TGTGCCAGCAGCCTACTGACCCGGTACCGGGACAGGGGTGGGTATGGCTACACCTTC. Complete variable domain (other parts from reference TRBV7-2 and TRBJ1-2): GAGVSQSPSNKVTEKGKDVELRCDPISGHTALYWYRQSLGQGLEFLIYFQGNSAPDKSGLPSDRFSAERTGGSVSTLTIQRTQQEDSAVYLCASSLLTRYRDRGGYGYTFGSGTRLTVV.

The chain couples TRBV11-2 to TRBJ2-5; 11 nucleotides match TRBD2. The germline CDR1 and CDR2 sequences are SGHAT and FQNNGV. This CDR3 contains 19 residues. V lost 3 bases, J lost 9 bases, and 21 bases stayed unmatched. CDR3 sequence: CASSLDPRPGLAAQGAQYF. CDR3 nucleotide sequence: TGTGCCAGCAGCTTGGACCCCCGTCCGGGACTAGCGGCCCAAGGGGCCCAGTACTTC.

In this sample, this clonotype turned up a few times. The chain uses TRBV6-1 and TRBJ2-7; D possibly corresponds to TRBD2 (6 bases). CDR1 MNHNS and CDR2 SASEGT come from the germline V gene. There are 16 residues in the CDR3. V lost 7 bases to trimming and J lost 0 bases, with 19 bases between them. The CDR3 nucleotides read TGTGCCAGCACCCAATTTAGCGGTTTTAGCTCCTACGAGCAGTACTTC. It codes for CASTQFSGFSSYEQYF.

In this sample, this clonotype turned up a few times. CDR3 protein: CSVEVVSVGEQYF. CDR3 DNA: TGCAGCGTTGAAGTAGTCAGCGTTGGTGAGCAGTACTTC. The rearrangement links TRBV29-1 to TRBJ2-7; D gene unclear. CDR3 length: 13 amino acids. Germline V gives CDR1 SQVTM, CDR2 ANQGSEA. With 1 base removed from V and 7 bases from J, the gap between germline ends came to 14 bases.

This clonotype has just a few counts. The rearrangement links TRBV6-5 to TRBJ2-5, with TRBD1 matching over 10 bases. The CDR3 has 15 residues. Germline V lookup: CDR1 MNHEY, CDR2 SVGAGI. V was pared by 5 bases and J by 6 bases, with 9 bases of the junction left unmatched. CDR3 loop: CASSTRDRGGKTQYF. As DNA, the CDR3 is TGTGCCAGCAGTACCCGGGACAGGGGTGGTAAGACCCAGTACTTC.

This clonotype turned up a few times. The CDR3 DNA follows: TGTGCCAGCAGCTGGGATAGCGGGCCACCTGGGTACGAGCAGTACTTC. It encodes CASSWDSGPPGYEQYF. V and J are TRBV7-2 and TRBJ2-7; 7 bases are shared with TRBD2. The V and J ends lost 4 bases and 4 bases, in that order; junction bases with no gene match: 13. The CDR3 consists of 16 residues. The V gene's germline CDR1 is SGHTA and CDR2 FQGNSA.

The sample holds a few counts of this clonotype. J is TRBJ1-1 and V is TRBV19; no clear D gene. Deletions cut 5 bases from V and 1 base from J, with 20 bases between. The CDR3 sequence is 17 residues long. Germline V gene data show CDR1 as LNHDA and CDR2 as SQIVND (reference sequence). CDR3 amino acids: CASSHQGVGRANTEAFF. The CDR3 nucleotides are TGTGCCAGTAGTCATCAAGGAGTCGGACGGGCGAACACTGAAGCTTTCTTT.

This chain joins TRBV20-1 and TRBJ1-1, with a tentative D call TRBD1 (6 bases). Germline V lookup: CDR1 DFQATT, CDR2 SNEGSKA (reference sequence). There are 13 residues in the CDR3. With 1 base removed from V and 4 bases from J, the gap between germline ends came to 10 bases. The CDR3 loop is CSARGTGSTEAFF. The CDR3 DNA reads TGCAGTGCTAGAGGAACAGGGAGCACTGAAGCTTTCTTT.